This T cell receptor (beta chain) came from a study of Ad26.COV2.S vaccination and SARS-CoV-2 variants. In the study overall: In the COV1001 trial, the donor was in the Ad26.COV2.S arm. Donor got 5x10^10 or 1x10^11 viral particles of Ad26.COV2.S.

The CDR3 has 16 amino acids. Looked up from germline, CDR1 is SGDLS and CDR2 is YYNGEE. The ends were cut back, 0 bases at V and 5 bases at J, with 14 bases in the middle. Indicated treatment: over 15 received Ad26.COV2.S at low or high dose, single or two shots; 5 received placebo; per-sample allocation not given. It was on day 63 after the first vaccine or placebo injection that samples were taken. Sequencing used immunoSEQ multiplex PCR; TCRdb keeps in-frame clones, though not all of them. Counted here are 350,000 to 450,000 clones, around 86% occurring once; the ten biggest clones make up more than 3%.

Sequenced here: peripheral blood, sampled in a trial of Ad26.COV2.S vaccine versus placebo. The V call is TRBV9, the J call TRBJ2-2; no reliable D call. The receptor was isolated from a person between 18 and 65 years old who received the Ad26.COV2.S COVID-19 vaccine or a placebo. The CDR3 coding sequence is TGTGCCAGCAGCGTAGTTGAAGGCAGACCTACCGGGGAGCTGTTTTTT. This gives the protein CASSVVEGRPTGELFF.